Listed here are 3 T cell receptor beta chains from one sample, sequenced in a study of blood T cell repertoires in COVID-19. Profiling relied on immunoSEQ multiplex PCR, and the TCRdb table lists in-frame clones only, not all of them. The table records around 400,000 clones, about nine tenths of them present only once. The sample was PBMCs or T cells enriched from blood (not recorded which). Receptors originate from a woman between 25 and 40 years old who had recovered from COVID-19.

The CDR3 here is CASSLPAGGTNEQFF. CDR3 in DNA: TGTGCCAGCAGCCTACCAGCGGGAGGGACGAATGAGCAGTTCTTC. This chain joins TRBV6-5 and TRBJ2-1; 10 bases agree with TRBD2. Losses at the gene ends were 6 bases for V and 7 bases for J; bases not matched to a gene: 9. The length of the CDR3 is 15 residues. Germline-derived CDR1 and CDR2 are MNHEY and SVGAGI.

The chain employs TRBV7-9 and TRBJ2-3; 8 nucleotides line up with TRBD1. With 6 bases clipped from V and 5 bases from J, the junction kept 1 base outside the gene matches. CDR3 length equals 12 residues. Per germline, CDR1 SEHNR and CDR2 FQNEAQ (reference sequence). The CDR3 loop reads CASRTGVDTQYF. As DNA, the CDR3 is TGTGCCAGCAGGACAGGGGTAGATACGCAGTATTTT.

The chain employs TRBV6-2 or TRBV6-3 and TRBJ2-7; no definite D call. Germline V gene sequence: CDR1 MNHEY, CDR2 SVGEGT. The V end lost 3 bases, the J end lost 4 bases, and 13 bases lay between the germline ends. This CDR3 is 14 amino acids long. The CDR3 here is CASSYPFTYYEQYF. The CDR3 DNA follows: TGTGCCAGCAGTTATCCCTTCACATATTACGAGCAGTACTTC.